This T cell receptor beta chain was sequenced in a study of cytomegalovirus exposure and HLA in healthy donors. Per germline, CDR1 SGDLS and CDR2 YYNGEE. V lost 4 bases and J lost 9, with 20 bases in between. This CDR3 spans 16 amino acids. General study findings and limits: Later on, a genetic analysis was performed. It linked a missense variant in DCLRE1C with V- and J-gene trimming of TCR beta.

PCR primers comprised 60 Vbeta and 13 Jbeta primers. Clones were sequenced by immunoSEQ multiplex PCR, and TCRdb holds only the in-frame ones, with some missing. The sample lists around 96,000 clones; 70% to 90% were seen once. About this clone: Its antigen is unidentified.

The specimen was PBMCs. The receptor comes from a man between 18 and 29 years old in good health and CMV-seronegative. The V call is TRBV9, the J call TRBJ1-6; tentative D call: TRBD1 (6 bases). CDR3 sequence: CASSFGEQGSGSPLHF. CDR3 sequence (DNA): TGTGCCAGCAGCTTCGGCGAACAGGGAAGTGGTTCACCCCTCCACTTT.